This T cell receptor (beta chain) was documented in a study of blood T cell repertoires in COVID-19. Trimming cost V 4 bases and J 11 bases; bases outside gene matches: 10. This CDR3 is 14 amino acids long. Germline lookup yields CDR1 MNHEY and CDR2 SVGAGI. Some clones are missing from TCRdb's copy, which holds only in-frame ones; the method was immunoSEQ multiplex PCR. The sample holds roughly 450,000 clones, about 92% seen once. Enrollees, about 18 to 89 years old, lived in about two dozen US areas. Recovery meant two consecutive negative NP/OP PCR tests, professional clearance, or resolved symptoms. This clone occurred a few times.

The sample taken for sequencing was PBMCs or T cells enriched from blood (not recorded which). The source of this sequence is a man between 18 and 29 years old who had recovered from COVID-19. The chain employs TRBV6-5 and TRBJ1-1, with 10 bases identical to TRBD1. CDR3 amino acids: CASSLSGGTGEAFF. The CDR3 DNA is TGTGCCAGCAGTTTATCGGGGGGGACAGGGGAGGCTTTCTTT.